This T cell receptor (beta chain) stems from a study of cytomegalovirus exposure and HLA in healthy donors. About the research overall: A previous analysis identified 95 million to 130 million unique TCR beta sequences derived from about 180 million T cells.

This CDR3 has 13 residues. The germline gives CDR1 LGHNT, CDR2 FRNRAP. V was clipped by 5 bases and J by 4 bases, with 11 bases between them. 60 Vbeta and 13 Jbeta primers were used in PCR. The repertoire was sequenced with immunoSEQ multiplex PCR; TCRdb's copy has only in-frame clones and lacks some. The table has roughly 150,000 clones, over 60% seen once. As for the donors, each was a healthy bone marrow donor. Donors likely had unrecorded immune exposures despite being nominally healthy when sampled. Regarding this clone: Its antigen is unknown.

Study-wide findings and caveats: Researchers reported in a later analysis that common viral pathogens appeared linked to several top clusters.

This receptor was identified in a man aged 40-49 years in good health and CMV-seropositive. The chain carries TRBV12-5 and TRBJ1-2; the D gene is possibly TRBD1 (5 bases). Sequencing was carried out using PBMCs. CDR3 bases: TGTGCTAGTGGTGCAGGGCTTGGCTATGGCTACACCTTC. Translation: CASGAGLGYGYTF.